Given below is one T cell receptor beta chain in context. This sample is drawn from a study of CD8+ T cells in alopecia areata. Looking at the study overall: Using the percentage of affected scalp area, treated patients' severity was scored.

Extraction of RNA preceded its reverse transcription into cDNA, which served as the sequencing template. Method: immunoSEQ multiplex PCR; TCRdb's copy keeps in-frame clones and lacks some. The top ten hold about 5.1% of the sample, which has about 200,000 clones, more than 45% seen once. Treatment given: oral pan-JAK inhibitor, 5-10 mg twice daily. The CDR3 runs to 13 residues. Germline CDR1 SGHRS, CDR2 YFSETQ. V lost 6 bases to trimming and J lost 0 bases, with 10 bases between them. This sequence joins TRBV5-1 and TRBJ2-7, with D possibly TRBD2 on 5 matching bases. The clonotype comes from a human donor with alopecia areata. This sample comprised CD4+ T cells sorted from blood, obtained at week 24, from a patient treated with tofacitinib. The CDR3, as DNA: TGCGCCAGCACCACGGGGAGCTCCTACGAGCAGTACTTC. Residues: CASTTGSSYEQYF. The full variable domain, in which reference TRBV5-1 and TRBJ2-7 provide the parts outside the CDR3, is KAGVTQTPRYLIKTRGQQVTLSCSPISGHRSVSWYQQTPGQGLQFLFEYFSETQRNKGNFPGRFSGRQFSNSRSEMNVSTLELGDSALYLCASTTGSSYEQYFGPGTRLTVT.